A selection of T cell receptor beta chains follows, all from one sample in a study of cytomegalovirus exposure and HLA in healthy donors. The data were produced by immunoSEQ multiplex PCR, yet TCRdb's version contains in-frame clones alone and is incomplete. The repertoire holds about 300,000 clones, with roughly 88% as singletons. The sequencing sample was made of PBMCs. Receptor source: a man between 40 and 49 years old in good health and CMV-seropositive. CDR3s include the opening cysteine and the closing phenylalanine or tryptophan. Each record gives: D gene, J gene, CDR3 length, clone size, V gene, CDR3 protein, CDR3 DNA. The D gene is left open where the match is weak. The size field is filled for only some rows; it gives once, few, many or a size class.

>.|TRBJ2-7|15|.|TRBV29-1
CSVEALSGSAYEQYF
TGCAGCGTTGAAGCGTTGAGCGGAAGTGCCTACGAGCAGTACTTC
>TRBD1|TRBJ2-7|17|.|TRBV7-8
CASSLAPGGQGIHEQYF
TGTGCCAGCAGCTTAGCTCCAGGGGGACAGGGAATCCACGAGCAGTACTTC
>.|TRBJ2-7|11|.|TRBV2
CASTQAYEQYF
TGTGCCAGCACCCAGGCATACGAGCAGTACTTC
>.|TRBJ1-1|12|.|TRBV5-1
CASSLEGRGAFF
TGCGCCAGCAGCTTAGAGGGCCGGGGGGCTTTCTTT
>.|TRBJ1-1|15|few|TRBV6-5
CASSYGPGPNTEAFF
TGTGCCAGCAGTTACGGCCCAGGGCCGAACACTGAAGCTTTCTTT
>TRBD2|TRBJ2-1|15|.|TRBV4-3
CASSPGLAGYNEQFF
TGCGCCAGCAGCCCGGGACTAGCGGGATACAATGAGCAGTTCTTC
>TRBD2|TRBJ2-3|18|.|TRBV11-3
CASSPGLAGGLLTDTQYF
TGTGCCAGCAGCCCCGGACTAGCGGGAGGGCTCCTCACAGATACGCAGTATTTT
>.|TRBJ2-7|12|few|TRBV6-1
CASSDAGHEQYF
TGTGCCAGCAGTGATGCAGGGCACGAGCAGTACTTC
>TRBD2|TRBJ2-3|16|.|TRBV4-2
CASSLAGDVGTDTQYF
TGTGCCAGCAGCCTAGCGGGAGACGTCGGGACAGATACGCAGTATTTT
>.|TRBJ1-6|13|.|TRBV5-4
CASRKQDNSPLHF
TGTGCCAGCAGGAAACAGGACAATTCACCCCTCCACTTT
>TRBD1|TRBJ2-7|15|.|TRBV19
CASTAGGQTTYEQYF
TGTGCCAGTACCGCAGGGGGACAGACCACCTACGAGCAGTACTTC
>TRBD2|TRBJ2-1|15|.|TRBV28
CASSFSGGVYNEQFF
TGTGCCAGCAGTTTTAGCGGGGGGGTCTACAATGAGCAGTTCTTC
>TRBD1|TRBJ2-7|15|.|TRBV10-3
CAISIRQGASYEQYF
TGTGCCATCAGTATTCGACAGGGTGCCTCCTACGAGCAGTACTTC
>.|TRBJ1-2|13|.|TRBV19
CATPGQDNYGYTF
TGTGCCACCCCGGGACAAGATAACTATGGCTACACCTTC
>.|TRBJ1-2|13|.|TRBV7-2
CASSLREIYGYTF
TGTGCCAGCAGCTTACGGGAGATCTATGGCTACACCTTC
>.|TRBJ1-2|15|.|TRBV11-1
CASSLAVTGTYGYTF
TGTGCCAGCAGCTTAGCGGTTACAGGGACCTATGGCTACACCTTC
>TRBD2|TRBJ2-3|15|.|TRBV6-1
CASSASGRRVDTQYF
TGTGCCAGCAGTGCCAGCGGGAGGCGGGTAGATACGCAGTATTTT
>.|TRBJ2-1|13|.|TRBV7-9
CASRGGNYNEQFF
TGTGCCAGCAGGGGCGGGAACTACAATGAGCAGTTCTTC
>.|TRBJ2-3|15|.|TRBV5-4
CASSYRAEVLDTQYF
TGTGCCAGCAGCTATAGAGCGGAGGTCCTAGATACGCAGTATTTT
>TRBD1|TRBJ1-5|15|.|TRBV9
CASSRQGAILQPQHF
TGTGCCAGCAGCAGACAGGGGGCGATTCTTCAGCCCCAGCATTTT
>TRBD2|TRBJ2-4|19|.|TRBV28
CASSSGLAGDFVPKNIQYF
TGTGCCAGCAGTTCGGGACTAGCGGGAGACTTTGTTCCCAAAAACATTCAGTACTTC
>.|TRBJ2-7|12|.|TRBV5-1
CASGQSSYEQYF
TGCGCCAGCGGACAGAGCTCCTACGAGCAGTACTTC
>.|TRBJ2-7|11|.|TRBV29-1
CSVEDLGEQYF
TGCAGCGTTGAAGATCTCGGCGAGCAGTACTTC
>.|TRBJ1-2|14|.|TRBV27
CASSLMGGPDGYTF
TGTGCCAGCAGTTTAATGGGGGGTCCCGATGGCTACACCTTC
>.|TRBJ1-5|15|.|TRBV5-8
CASSSQGGRNQPQHF
TGTGCCAGCAGCTCGCAGGGAGGGAGGAATCAGCCCCAGCATTTT
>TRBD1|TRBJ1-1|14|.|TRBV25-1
CASSETGRWTEAFF
TGTGCCAGCAGTGAGACAGGGAGGTGGACTGAAGCTTTCTTT
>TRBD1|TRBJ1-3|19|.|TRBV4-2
CASSPVGSVQGASGNTIYF
TGTGCCAGCAGCCCTGTGGGGTCTGTCCAGGGGGCCTCTGGAAACACCATATATTTT
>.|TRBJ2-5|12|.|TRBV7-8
CASQQGTEIQYF
TGTGCCAGCCAACAGGGAACAGAGATCCAGTACTTC
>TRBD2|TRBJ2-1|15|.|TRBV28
CASSLGTSSYNEQFF
TGTGCCAGCAGTTTGGGGACTAGCTCCTACAATGAGCAGTTCTTC
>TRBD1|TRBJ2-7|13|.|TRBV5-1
CASTGQNSYEQYF
TGCGCCAGCACGGGACAGAACTCCTACGAGCAGTACTTC
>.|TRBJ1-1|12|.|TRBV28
CASTVPYTEAFF
TGTGCCAGCACCGTCCCTTACACTGAAGCTTTCTTT
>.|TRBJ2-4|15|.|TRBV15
CATGGGGGGKNIQYF
TGTGCCACGGGGGGAGGAGGTGGCGGCAAAAACATTCAGTACTTC
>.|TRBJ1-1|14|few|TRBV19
CASSIETDVTEAFF
TGTGCCAGTAGTATCGAGACAGACGTCACTGAAGCTTTCTTT
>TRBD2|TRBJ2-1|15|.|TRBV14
CASSQVSGRADEQFF
TGTGCCAGCAGCCAAGTTAGCGGGAGGGCCGATGAGCAGTTCTTC
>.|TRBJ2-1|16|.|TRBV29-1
CSVVLGPISSYNEQFF
TGCAGCGTTGTCCTAGGCCCGATTAGCTCCTACAATGAGCAGTTCTTC